These 10 T cell receptor beta chains were sequenced from one sample in a study of CD8 T cells in ankylosing spondylitis. Each CDR3 protein gets one entry after TCRdb re-called the 5' RACE reads with MiXCR. The table shows about 64,000 distinct CDR3 sequences, with around 6.5% occurring only once. Sequenced material: synovial fluid, either unsorted or a sorted T cell fraction (not recorded which). Receptors were obtained from a male donor with ankylosing spondylitis.

Only a few counts were recorded for this clonotype. The rearrangement links TRBV7-9 to TRBJ1-1; maybe TRBD1 (5 bases). Deletions cut 1 base from V and 4 bases from J, with 7 bases between. Germline V gene data show CDR1 as SEHNR and CDR2 as FQNEAQ (reference sequence). The CDR3 covers 13 residues. In DNA form, the CDR3 reads TGTGCCAGCAGCTTAGGGGGGAGCACTGAAGCTTTCTTT. The encoded protein is CASSLGGSTEAFF.

The chain employs TRBV6-2 or TRBV6-3 and TRBJ2-1; no reliable D call. Trimming left V 2 bases short and J 8 bases short, with 4 bases between. CDR3 length equals 11 residues. Germline CDR1 is MNHEY and CDR2 is SVGEGT. CDR3 protein: CASSYGYEQFF. CDR3 DNA sequence: TGTGCCAGCAGTTACGGGTATGAGCAGTTCTTC.

The CDR3 DNA sequence: TGTGCCAGCAGGCGTCTCAACAGGGAGGATGAGCAGTTCTTC. Translating it yields CASRRLNREDEQFF. The chain carries TRBV28 and TRBJ2-1; perhaps D is TRBD1 or TRBD2 (6 bases each). This CDR3 has 14 amino acids. Trimming shortened V by 6 bases and J by 8 bases, and 17 bases separated the two germline ends. Germline loops: CDR1 MDHEN, CDR2 SYDVKM.

This clonotype occurred many times. The rearrangement joins TRBV6-1 to TRBJ2-2, with TRBD1 identical over 8 bases. Looked up from germline, CDR1 is MNHNS and CDR2 is SASEGT. The ends lost 6 bases at V and 4 bases at J; junction bases unmatched: 13. The CDR3 loop spans 17 amino acids. The CDR3 is CASRNPSGGAGTGELFF. The CDR3 DNA reads TGTGCCAGCAGAAACCCATCAGGGGGCGCGGGCACCGGGGAGCTGTTTTTT.

The chain links TRBV6-1 to TRBJ2-7, with TRBD2 identical over 9 bases. Germline V gene lookup returns CDR1 MNHNS and CDR2 SASEGT. The V and J ends lost 1 base and 11 bases, in that order; junction bases with no gene match: 6. CDR3 length: 13 amino acids. The CDR3, as DNA: TGTGCCAGCAGTGAAGTTCCTAGCGGGGTTGAGTACTTC. Its protein is CASSEVPSGVEYF.

This clonotype was recorded many times. J is TRBJ2-1 and V is TRBV11-1, with 8 positions matching TRBD2. There are 18 residues in the CDR3. Germline CDR1 reads SGHAT; CDR2 reads FQDESV (reference sequence). Trimming cost V 3 bases and J 6 bases; bases outside gene matches: 16. The CDR3 spells CASSFNPPGLAGPNEQFF. CDR3 sequence (DNA): TGTGCCAGCAGCTTTAACCCGCCCGGACTAGCCGGACCCAATGAGCAGTTCTTC.

This clonotype was observed at least ten times. The V gene is TRBV20-1, the J gene TRBJ2-1; D is possibly TRBD2 (5 bases). This CDR3 contains 18 residues. V lost 1 base and J 1 base, leaving 20 bases between the germline ends. Germline V lookup: CDR1 DFQATT, CDR2 SNEGSKA (reference sequence). The CDR3 reads CSARAVSGGLLSYNEQFF. The CDR3 DNA reads as TGCAGTGCTAGAGCGGTATCGGGCGGACTTCTTTCCTACAATGAGCAGTTCTTC.

This clonotype was counted only a few times. The rearrangement links TRBV12-3 or TRBV12-4 to TRBJ2-7; the D gene is possibly TRBD2 (5 bases). CDR3 length: 14 amino acids. V gave up 3 bases and J gave up 4 bases, with 13 bases separating them. The CDR3 reads CASSFLRESYEQYF. The CDR3 bases are TGTGCCAGCAGTTTTTTGAGGGAGTCTTACGAGCAGTACTTC.

This clonotype showed up many times. The chain is built from TRBV20-1 and TRBJ2-1, with 9 bases identical to TRBD2. The V gene's germline CDR1 is DFQATT and CDR2 SNEGSKA (reference sequence). V gave up 3 bases and J gave up 4 bases; unmatched junction bases: 4. CDR3 size: 14 residues. CDR3 loop: CSARATSGYNEQFF. Here the CDR3 DNA reads TGCAGTGCTAGGGCTACTAGCGGGTACAATGAGCAGTTCTTC.

This clonotype was picked up many times. The gene calls are TRBV7-2 and TRBJ1-2, with D possibly being TRBD1 (5 bases). V shed 1 base and J shed 4 bases, with 10 bases lying between them. This CDR3 is built from 14 residues. In germline, CDR1 is SGHTA, CDR2 FQGNSA. CDR3 sequence: CASSLEGFVYGYTF. The CDR3 region has the DNA TGTGCCAGCAGCTTAGAGGGGTTCGTCTATGGCTACACCTTC.